This T cell receptor beta chain was profiled in a study of cytomegalovirus exposure and HLA in healthy donors. Study-level information: Genetic ancestry analysis placed under 90% of the 300 to 500 donors that were genotyped in the Caucasian-associated cluster.

13 Jbeta primers and 60 Vbeta primers were used for the PCR. Produced via immunoSEQ multiplex PCR; TCRdb's table is partial and in-frame only. The repertoire consists of about 200,000 clones, with more than 75% occurring once and the leading ten covering approximately 3.8%. Germline-derived CDR1 and CDR2 are SQVTM and ANQGSEA. V was cut by 4 bases and J by 0 bases, with 21 bases left in between. The CDR3 has 17 residues. The table lists this clone with a count of one. Antigen unknown. Study-wide results and caveats: In a later analysis, most CMV-associated TCR beta chains appeared HLA-restricted. In a later analysis, a missense DCLRE1C variant was linked to TCR beta V- and J-gene trimming. According to the study, 150 to 200 TCR beta chains were cytomegalovirus-associated.

The receptor comes from a male donor in good health and CMV-seronegative. The sequencing sample was made of PBMCs. The chain uses TRBV29-1 and TRBJ1-2, with D uncertain. The CDR3 coding sequence is TGCAGCGTTGGGGTGGCTCGCGGGAGGAGGGCTAACTATGGCTACACCTTC. This encodes CSVGVARGRRANYGYTF. The whole variable domain, remainder taken from reference TRBV29-1 and TRBJ1-2, is SAVISQKPSRDICQRGTSLTIQCQVDSQVTMMFWYRQQPGQSLTLIATANQGSEATYESGFVIDKFPISRPNLTFSTLTVSNMSPEDSSIYLCSVGVARGRRANYGYTFGSGTRLTVV.